This T cell receptor beta chain was captured in a study of T-cell reconstitution after alpha-beta-depleted transplantation in children. Unique molecular identifiers were used to barcode this TCRbeta library. TCRdb re-called the PCR reads through MiXCR, storing one row per CDR3 protein. Among over 90,000 distinct CDR3 sequences listed, around 6.1% were seen once. Remarks on this clonotype: Its matching antigen is unknown.

The germline V and J ends were trimmed by 1 base and 3 bases, with 10 bases remaining between them. CDR1 and CDR2 from the germline V gene are LGHDT and YNNKEL (reference sequence). The CDR3 contains 14 residues. Whole-study findings and limits: One year after transplant, T-cell counts and diversity came mostly from newly produced T cells. Expanded clones from the graft, numbering several hundred, reportedly supplied alpha-beta T cells about two months after transplant. Recipient T cells and thymic progenitors that survived gave rise to the high TCRbeta diversity observed at day 60 in some patients.

This clonotype was sampled from a female patient between 2 and 15 years old who had a stem cell transplant for Fanconi anemia, so the T cells may come from the graft donor. The rearrangement uses TRBV3-1 and TRBJ2-7, with D uncertain. The sequences come from PBMCs, mostly from graft donor cells, collected 60 days after TCRalphabeta/CD19-depleted stem cell transplant. The CDR3 protein is CASSQVAEFYEQYF. In nucleotides, the CDR3 is TGTGCCAGCAGCCAAGTGGCAGAGTTCTACGAGCAGTACTTC.